These 21 T cell receptor beta chains came from one sample sequenced in a study of OX40 agonist ivuxolimab in advanced cancers. Only in-frame clones appear in the TCRdb table, and some are missing; sequencing was by immunoSEQ multiplex PCR. This table has approximately 79,000 clones, 85% to 95% appearing once. The source was CD4+ or CD8+ T cells sorted from blood, collected in a trial of the OX40 agonist ivuxolimab. These receptor sequences come from an adult with an advanced solid tumor such as melanoma, head and neck, liver or kidney cancer.

The chain is built from TRBV2 and TRBJ1-5; TRBD1 is a possible D gene (6 bases). The CDR3 is 14 residues long. V lost 6 bases and J 1 base, leaving 10 bases between the germline ends. From germline, CDR1 is SNHLY and CDR2 FYNNEI. The CDR3 protein is CASRRGGSNQPQHF. CDR3 nucleotide sequence: TGTGCCAGCAGGAGGGGGGGAAGCAATCAGCCCCAGCATTTT.

The rearrangement joins TRBV7-6 to TRBJ1-4; D might be TRBD1 (6 bases). The CDR3 length is 16 residues. Trimming shortened V by 0 bases and J by 6 bases, and 14 bases separated the two germline ends. Germline V CDR1 and CDR2: SGHVS, FNYEAQ. In nucleotides, the CDR3 is TGTGCCAGCAGCTTAGCCCCGGACAGTGGTCATGAAAAACTGTTTTTT. Residues: CASSLAPDSGHEKLFF.

The genes are TRBV9 and TRBJ2-1, with 11 positions matching TRBD2. J lost 5 bases, V lost 4 bases, and 5 bases had no gene match. The CDR3 sequence is 15 residues long. The germline CDR1 and CDR2 sequences are SGDLS and YYNGEE. The CDR3 spells CASSSLAGGNNEQFF. The DNA of the CDR3 is TGTGCCAGCAGCTCCCTAGCGGGGGGAAACAATGAGCAGTTCTTC.

The chain is built from TRBV5-1 and TRBJ2-3; 11 bases match TRBD2. V gave up 6 bases and J gave up 2 bases; unmatched junction bases: 14. CDR1 is SGHRS, CDR2 YFSETQ, per germline. This CDR3 has 18 residues. DNA for the CDR3: TGCGCCAGCAAGGGGGGGCTAGCGGGAGGATCCCTCACAGATACGCAGTATTTT. Amino acids: CASKGGLAGGSLTDTQYF.

The chain recombines TRBV14 with TRBJ2-7; possible D gene TRBD1, 6 bases. The ends were cut back, 4 bases at V and 5 bases at J, with 21 bases in the middle. This CDR3 region has 16 residues. Per the germline V gene, CDR1 is SGHDN and CDR2 is FVKESK. The CDR3 coding sequence is TGTGCCAGCAGCCCCAGGGGTAGCCCGGGTGGGGACGAGCAGTACTTC. Translated, it gives CASSPRGSPGGDEQYF.

In its sample, this clone was seen once. The chain uses TRBV4-2 and TRBJ2-5; 7 bases line up with TRBD1. In germline, CDR1 is LGHNA, CDR2 YNFKEQ. V was clipped by 1 base and J by 2 bases; unmatched bases: 7. The CDR3 is 16 residues long. This chain's CDR3 is CASSQGPGTEQETQYF. CDR3 in DNA: TGTGCCAGCAGCCAAGGGCCCGGGACAGAACAAGAGACCCAGTACTTC.

The chain combines TRBV9 with TRBJ1-2, with 7 bases matching TRBD1. CDR1 is SGDLS and CDR2 is YYNGEE in the germline V gene. V was pared by 4 bases and J by 5 bases, with 11 bases of the junction left unmatched. The CDR3 is 15 residues long. DNA of the CDR3: TGTGCCAGCAGCCCACGCCCCGGACAGGAATATGGCTACACCTTC. Residues: CASSPRPGQEYGYTF.

This clone occurred once. This sequence joins TRBV7-8 and TRBJ1-5, with a weak D call TRBD1 (5 bases). Per the germline V gene, CDR1 is SGHVS and CDR2 is FQNEAQ. The V end lost 1 base, the J end lost 8 bases, and 9 bases lay between the germline ends. The CDR3 is made up of 13 amino acids. In nucleotides, the CDR3 is TGTGCCAGCAGCTTAGGGGGGAGAGAGCCCCAGCATTTT. Residues: CASSLGGREPQHF.

J is TRBJ2-2 and V is TRBV7-9; D is perhaps TRBD2 (6 bases). Per germline, CDR1 SEHNR and CDR2 FQNEAQ (reference sequence). V gave up 6 bases and J gave up 6 bases, with 17 bases separating them. The CDR3 is made up of 15 amino acids. The DNA for the CDR3 is TGTGCCAGCAGGACCAGCGGGCTTGCCTCCGGGGAGCTGTTTTTT. It translates to CASRTSGLASGELFF.

V is TRBV19 and J is TRBJ1-5; D gene ambiguous. Germline CDR1 LNHDA, CDR2 SQIVND (reference sequence). The V end lost 2 bases, the J end lost 11 bases, and 13 bases lay between the germline ends. This CDR3 is 13 amino acids long. The CDR3 bases are TGTGCCAGTAGTATAACGATAGAGAGAGCCCAGCATTTT. Encoded protein: CASSITIERAQHF.

V gene TRBV5-4 combines with J gene TRBJ1-4; 10 bases match TRBD1. J gave up 2 bases and V 4 bases, and 8 bases lay outside the gene matches. The CDR3 loop spans 17 amino acids. Germline CDR1 and CDR2: SGHNT and YYREEE (reference sequence). CDR3 amino acids: CASSMGDRGVTNEKLFF. The CDR3 nucleotides read TGTGCCAGCAGCATGGGGGACAGGGGTGTGACTAATGAAAAACTGTTTTTT. Full variable domain (remainder filled in from reference TRBV5-4 and TRBJ1-4): ETGVTQSPTHLIKTRGQQVTLRCSSQSGHNTVSWYQQALGQGPQFIFQYYREEENGRGNFPPRFSGLQFPNYSSELNVNALELDDSALYLCASSMGDRGVTNEKLFFGSGTQLSVL.

This clone has only one observation. The rearrangement uses TRBV27 and TRBJ2-7; 9 positions agree with TRBD1. The germline V gene encodes CDR1 MNHEY and CDR2 SMNVEV (reference sequence). The CDR3 is 14 residues long. V shed 4 bases and J 1 base; nucleotides not matched to a gene: 2. The CDR3 bases are TGTGCCAGCAGTTGGGGACAGGGTTCCTACGAGCAGTACTTC. This sequence encodes CASSWGQGSYEQYF.

The rearrangement uses TRBV27 and TRBJ2-6; D gene uncertain. V lost 5 bases and J lost 0, with 5 bases in between. The CDR3 is made up of 14 amino acids. Looked up from germline, CDR1 is MNHEY and CDR2 is SMNVEV (reference sequence). This CDR3 is CASSPYSGANVLTF. For the CDR3, the DNA is TGTGCCAGCAGTCCTTACTCTGGGGCCAACGTCCTGACTTTC.

The J gene is TRBJ2-2, the V gene TRBV5-8; TRBD2 matches 11 bases. Germline CDR1 reads SGHTS; CDR2 reads YDEGEE. The CDR3 has 15 amino acids. V trimming: 4 bases; J trimming: 4 bases; junction bases outside the gene matches: 3. In nucleotides, the CDR3 is TGTGCCAGCAGCCTACTAGCGGGAGCCACCGGGGAGCTGTTTTTT. Protein sequence: CASSLLAGATGELFF.

The chain carries TRBV6-5 and TRBJ1-2, with 9 bases fitting TRBD1. The CDR3 is made up of 13 amino acids. Germline V gene lookup returns CDR1 MNHEY and CDR2 SVGAGI. Unmatched junction bases numbered 6, after V lost 5 bases and J lost 8 bases. The CDR3 is CASSLTGGRGYTF. The CDR3 region has the DNA TGTGCCAGCAGTCTTACAGGGGGCCGGGGCTACACCTTC.

The genes are TRBV30 and TRBJ2-1, with a possible D match to TRBD2 (5 bases). Germline V gene sequence: CDR1 GTSNPN, CDR2 SVGIG (reference sequence). The CDR3 is made up of 14 amino acids. V gave up 0 bases and J gave up 4 bases, with 10 bases separating them. CDR3 bases: TGTGCCTGGAGTGTACCGAGCGGATACAATGAGCAGTTCTTC. The encoded protein is CAWSVPSGYNEQFF.

The chain joins TRBV29-1 to TRBJ1-5; D gene ambiguous. Trimming removed 0 bases from V and 4 bases from J, with 7 bases in between. This CDR3 is built from 13 residues. The V gene's germline CDR1 is SQVTM and CDR2 ANQGSEA. DNA for the CDR3: TGCAGCGTTGAAGACAGCTTAAATCAGCCCCAGCATTTT. Residues: CSVEDSLNQPQHF. Full variable domain (rest looked up from reference TRBV29-1 and TRBJ1-5): SAVISQKPSRDICQRGTSLTIQCQVDSQVTMMFWYRQQPGQSLTLIATANQGSEATYESGFVIDKFPISRPNLTFSTLTVSNMSPEDSSIYLCSVEDSLNQPQHFGDGTRLSIL.

The DNA for the CDR3 is TGTGCCAGCAGCGCTGACCAAAGGGAAGAGACCCAGTACTTC. It codes for CASSADQREETQYF. The chain recombines TRBV9 with TRBJ2-5; no clear D gene. Trimming pared 3 bases from V and 3 bases from J, leaving 12 bases between. Germline V CDR1 and CDR2: SGDLS, YYNGEE. The length of the CDR3 is 14 residues.

V gene TRBV7-6 combines with J gene TRBJ2-3; D is perhaps TRBD1 or TRBD2 (5 bases each). Germline V gives CDR1 SGHVS, CDR2 FNYEAQ. This CDR3 comprises 13 residues. The V gene lost 4 bases and the J gene lost 5 bases, with 10 bases spanning the gap. The chain's CDR3 is CASSWGGLDTQYF. In DNA, the CDR3 is TGTGCCAGCAGCTGGGGCGGACTAGATACGCAGTATTTT.

The rearrangement joins TRBV13 to TRBJ2-1; D is possibly TRBD1 (5 bases). Germline loops: CDR1 PRHDT, CDR2 FYEKMQ (reference sequence). This CDR3 spans 16 amino acids. The V end was cut by 2 bases, the J end by 3 bases, with 14 bases between. CDR3 loop: CASSLIAGQDYNEQFF. The DNA for the CDR3 is TGTGCCAGCAGCTTAATTGCAGGGCAGGACTACAATGAGCAGTTCTTC.

The genes are TRBV23-1 and TRBJ2-1; 10 bases are a match to TRBD2. TRBV23-1 is flagged as an ORF with uncertain function. V lost 2 bases to trimming and J lost 6 bases; unmatched junction nucleotides: 4. The CDR3 length is 15 residues. CDR3 sequence: CASSQRAGGGNEQFF. In DNA, the CDR3 is TGCGCCAGCAGTCAACGAGCGGGGGGGGGCAATGAGCAGTTCTTC.